This T cell receptor beta chain came from a study of T cell responses to AZD1222 COVID-19 vaccine. Clones were sequenced by immunoSEQ multiplex PCR, and TCRdb holds only the in-frame ones, with some missing. Here the sample spans some 140,000 clones, nearly 95% being singletons. Germline CDR1 and CDR2: SNHLY and FYNNEI. Deletions cut 5 bases from V and 2 bases from J, with 10 bases between. CDR3 size: 13 residues. The sequence derives from an adult in good health. V and J are TRBV2 and TRBJ2-7; TRBD2 is a possible D gene (5 bases). Specimen: peripheral blood, collected on day 0 of AZD1222 vaccination. The CDR3 DNA reads TGTGCCAGCAGTTTGGAGGTAACCTACGAGCAGTACTTC. Protein sequence: CASSLEVTYEQYF.